A selection of T cell receptor beta chains follows, all from one sample in a study of CD8+CD57+ T cells in acquired aplastic anemia. TCRdb itself ran the reads through MiXCR, one entry per CDR3 protein. The table shows about 240,000 distinct CDR3 sequences, with approximately 45% occurring only once. Source material: sorted CD4+, CD8+, or CD8+CD57+ T cells (not recorded which) from PBMCs. These TCRs come from a human donor with aplastic anemia. CDR3s include the opening cysteine and the closing phenylalanine or tryptophan. A D gene is named only where the DNA matches it firmly. Clone size is shown for a subset of rows, as once, few, many or a class of expanded clone.

j_call clone_size v_call d_call cdr3_nt cdr3_aa
TRBJ2-1 . TRBV6-6 TRBD2 TGTGCCAGCAGCCCCTGGGCTGGGGAGGGCGATGAGCAGTTCTTC CASSPWAGEGDEQFF
TRBJ1-6 many TRBV27 . TGTGCCAGCAGTCTCTCACCCCTCCACTTT CASSLSPLHF
TRBJ2-5 . TRBV20-1 . TGCAGTGCTAGAGATCGGGCCGGCCGCCAAGAGACCCAGTACTTC CSARDRAGRQETQYF
TRBJ2-7 many TRBV7-7 TRBD2 TGTGCTAGCAGCTTAGACCCGGGAGGAGGCGAGCAGTACTTC CASSLDPGGGEQYF
TRBJ1-2 many TRBV7-9 TRBD1 TGTGCCAGCAGCTTAGTTATAAACAGGGGTGGCTACACCTTC CASSLVINRGGYTF
TRBJ2-3 . TRBV24-1 . TGTGCCACCAGAGATCAGGACAGTTACACAGATACGCAGTATTTT CATRDQDSYTDTQYF
TRBJ1-3 once TRBV25-1 . TGTGCCAGCAGTGTGCCAGGGGGAAACACCATATATTTT CASSVPGGNTIYF
TRBJ2-5 . TRBV28 . TGTGCCAGCAGTTTTAGGGGGGTGCAGAGAGAGACCCAGTACTTC CASSFRGVQRETQYF
TRBJ2-5 many TRBV20-1 . TGCAGTGCTGATGGAGAGACCCAGTACTTC CSADGETQYF
TRBJ2-1 . TRBV6-2/TRBV6-3 . TGTGCCAGCAGTTCCCCCGCCGGGACACTCAATGAGCAGTTCTTC CASSSPAGTLNEQFF
TRBJ1-2 . TRBV25-1 . TGTGCCAGCAGTGAATTGTCAGGGTTGGACTATGGCTACACCTTC CASSELSGLDYGYTF
TRBJ1-6 . TRBV20-1 . TGCAGTGCTAGATTGGGGTTCGCTTCACCCCTCCACTTT CSARLGFASPLHF
TRBJ2-7 . TRBV25-1 . TGTGCCAGCAGTCGGGACATAAGTAGGTACGAGCAGTACTTC CASSRDISRYEQYF
TRBJ2-7 many TRBV10-3 TRBD2 TGTGCCACCCGGGAGGGATCCTACGAGCAGTACTTC CATREGSYEQYF